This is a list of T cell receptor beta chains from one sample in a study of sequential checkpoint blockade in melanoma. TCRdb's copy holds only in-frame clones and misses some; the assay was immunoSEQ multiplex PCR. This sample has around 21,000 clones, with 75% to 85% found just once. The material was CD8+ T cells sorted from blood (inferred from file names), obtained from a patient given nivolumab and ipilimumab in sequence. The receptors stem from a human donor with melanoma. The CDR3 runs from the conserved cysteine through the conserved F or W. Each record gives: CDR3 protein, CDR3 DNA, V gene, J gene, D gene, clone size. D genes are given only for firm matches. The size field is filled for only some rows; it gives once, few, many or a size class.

CDR3 protein: CASSQTDYGQGQGNEQFF
CDR3 DNA: TGCGCCAGCAGCCAAACGGATTACGGACAGGGGCAGGGCAATGAGCAGTTCTTC
V gene: TRBV4-3
J gene: TRBJ2-1
D gene: TRBD1
clone size: NA

CDR3 protein: CASSQTAGGGTDTQYF
CDR3 DNA: TGTGCCAGCAGCCAAACAGCGGGGGGAGGCACAGATACGCAGTATTTT
V gene: TRBV4-2
J gene: TRBJ2-3
D gene: TRBD2
clone size: NA

CDR3 protein: CASRRAPNTEAFF
CDR3 DNA: TGTGCCAGCAGGCGGGCCCCGAACACTGAAGCTTTCTTT
V gene: TRBV6-5
J gene: TRBJ1-1
D gene: NA
clone size: NA

CDR3 protein: CASSQGADTQYF
CDR3 DNA: TGTGCCAGCAGCCAGGGGGCAGATACGCAGTATTTT
V gene: TRBV5-4
J gene: TRBJ2-3
D gene: TRBD1
clone size: NA

CDR3 protein: CASSATSSAYNEQFF
CDR3 DNA: TGTGCCAGTAGTGCGACTAGTTCGGCTTACAATGAGCAGTTCTTC
V gene: TRBV19
J gene: TRBJ2-1
D gene: NA
clone size: once

CDR3 protein: CSASYVPQYF
CDR3 DNA: TGCAGTGCTAGCTACGTTCCGCAGTATTTT
V gene: TRBV20-1
J gene: TRBJ2-3
D gene: NA
clone size: NA

CDR3 protein: CASSLITGAEQYF
CDR3 DNA: TGTGCCAGCAGCTTAATAACAGGGGCCGAGCAGTACTTC
V gene: TRBV7-3
J gene: TRBJ2-7
D gene: TRBD1
clone size: NA

CDR3 protein: CASRPSGVLSSYEQYF
CDR3 DNA: TGTGCCAGTAGGCCCTCGGGGGTCTTGAGCTCCTACGAGCAGTACTTC
V gene: TRBV19
J gene: TRBJ2-7
D gene: NA
clone size: NA

CDR3 protein: CASSFPGGVEAFF
CDR3 DNA: TGTGCCAGCAGCTTCCCAGGGGGCGTTGAAGCTTTCTTT
V gene: TRBV5-8
J gene: TRBJ1-1
D gene: TRBD1
clone size: NA

CDR3 protein: CASSDDSNYGYTF
CDR3 DNA: TGTGCCAGCAGCGACGACAGTAACTATGGCTACACCTTC
V gene: TRBV13
J gene: TRBJ1-2
D gene: NA
clone size: NA

CDR3 protein: CASSDTTGGSGANVLTF
CDR3 DNA: TGTGCCAGCAGTGATACGACAGGGGGCTCTGGGGCCAACGTCCTGACTTTC
V gene: TRBV6-4
J gene: TRBJ2-6
D gene: TRBD1
clone size: NA

CDR3 protein: CASSLVTELYEQYF
CDR3 DNA: TGCGCCAGCAGCTTGGTAACAGAACTCTACGAGCAGTACTTC
V gene: TRBV5-1
J gene: TRBJ2-7
D gene: NA
clone size: NA

CDR3 protein: CASSLTRNRANTEAFF
CDR3 DNA: TGTGCCAGCAGCTTGACCCGAAACAGGGCGAACACTGAAGCTTTCTTT
V gene: TRBV5-6
J gene: TRBJ1-1
D gene: NA
clone size: NA

CDR3 protein: CASKSGTGGAWVEFF
CDR3 DNA: TGTGCCAGCAAATCCGGGACAGGGGGCGCTTGGGTCGAGTTCTTC
V gene: TRBV27
J gene: TRBJ2-1
D gene: TRBD1
clone size: NA

CDR3 protein: CASTRQAGGRTGELFF
CDR3 DNA: TGTGCCAGCACCCGACAGGCGGGGGGACGGACCGGGGAGCTGTTTTTT
V gene: TRBV13
J gene: TRBJ2-2
D gene: TRBD2
clone size: NA

CDR3 protein: CASSLSGTSNEQYF
CDR3 DNA: TGTGCCAGCAGCTTATCCGGCACTAGTAACGAGCAGTACTTC
V gene: TRBV5-4
J gene: TRBJ2-7
D gene: NA
clone size: NA

CDR3 protein: CASSAGLATGELFF
CDR3 DNA: TGTGCCAGCAGCGCAGGACTAGCTACCGGGGAGCTGTTTTTT
V gene: TRBV9
J gene: TRBJ2-2
D gene: TRBD2
clone size: NA

CDR3 protein: CASSPPGRGPPYSYEQYF
CDR3 DNA: TGTGCCAGCAGCCCTCCAGGCAGGGGCCCACCTTACTCCTACGAGCAGTACTTC
V gene: TRBV7-9
J gene: TRBJ2-7
D gene: NA
clone size: NA